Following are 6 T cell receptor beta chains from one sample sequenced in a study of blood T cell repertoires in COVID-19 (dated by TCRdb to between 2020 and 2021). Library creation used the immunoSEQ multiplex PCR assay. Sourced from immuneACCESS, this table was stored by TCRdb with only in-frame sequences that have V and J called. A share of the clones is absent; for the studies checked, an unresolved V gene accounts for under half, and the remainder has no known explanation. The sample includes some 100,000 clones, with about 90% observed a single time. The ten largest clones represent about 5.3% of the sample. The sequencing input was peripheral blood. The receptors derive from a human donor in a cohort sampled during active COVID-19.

DNA for the CDR3: TGCGCCAGCAGCACTAGTGGACAGGGACGCTCCTACAATGAGCAGTTCTTC. This encodes CASSTSGQGRSYNEQFF. V is TRBV5-1 and J is TRBJ2-1; 8 nucleotides align to TRBD1. The germline V gene encodes CDR1 SGHRS and CDR2 YFSETQ. The trim removed 4 bases at V and 0 bases at J, leaving 9 bases unmatched. The CDR3 is 17 residues long.

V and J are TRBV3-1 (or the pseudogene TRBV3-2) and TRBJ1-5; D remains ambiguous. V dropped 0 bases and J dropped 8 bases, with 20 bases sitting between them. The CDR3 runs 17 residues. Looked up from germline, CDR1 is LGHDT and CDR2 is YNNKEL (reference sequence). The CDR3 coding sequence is TGTGCCAGCAGCCAAGATGGTTTCAGACTCAGAATTGAGCCCCAGCATTTT. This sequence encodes CASSQDGFRLRIEPQHF.

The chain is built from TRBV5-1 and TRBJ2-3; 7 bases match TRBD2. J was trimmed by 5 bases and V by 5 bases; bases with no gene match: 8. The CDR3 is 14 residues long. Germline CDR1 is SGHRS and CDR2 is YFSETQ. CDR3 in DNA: TGCGCCAGCAGTGGCGGGGGTACACAAGATACGCAGTATTTT. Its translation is CASSGGGTQDTQYF.

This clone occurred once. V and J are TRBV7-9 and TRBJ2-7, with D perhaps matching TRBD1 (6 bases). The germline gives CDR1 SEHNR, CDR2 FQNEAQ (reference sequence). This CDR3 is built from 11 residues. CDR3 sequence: CASGVTYEQYF. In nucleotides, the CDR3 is TGTGCTTCAGGGGTCACCTACGAGCAGTACTTC. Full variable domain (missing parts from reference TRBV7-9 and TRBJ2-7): DTGVSQNPRHKITKRGQNVTFRCDPISEHNRLYWYRQTLGQGPEFLTYFQNEAQLEKSRLLSDRFSAERPKGSFSTLEIQRTEQGDSAMYLCASGVTYEQYFGPGTRLTVT.

CDR3 in amino acids: CATSEPGQGDNQPQHF. The CDR3, as DNA: TGTGCCACCAGTGAGCCGGGACAGGGTGACAATCAGCCCCAGCATTTT. The rearrangement joins TRBV24-1 to TRBJ1-5, with TRBD1 matching 9 bases. The J segment lost 3 bases and the V segment lost 4 bases, leaving 6 bases of the junction unmatched. This CDR3 is built from 16 residues. CDR1 KGHDR and CDR2 SFDVKD come from the germline V gene.

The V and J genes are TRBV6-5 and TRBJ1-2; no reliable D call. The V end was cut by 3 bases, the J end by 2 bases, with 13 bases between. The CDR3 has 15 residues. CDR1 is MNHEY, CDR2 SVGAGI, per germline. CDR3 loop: CASSYSGDRNYGYTF. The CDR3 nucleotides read TGTGCCAGCAGTTATAGCGGGGATAGGAACTATGGCTACACCTTC.